One sample yielded the 22 T cell receptor beta chains listed below, sequenced in a study of T cell responses to AZD1222 COVID-19 vaccine. TCRdb's copy holds only in-frame clones and misses some; the assay was immunoSEQ multiplex PCR. Of some 200,000 clones in the sample, about 93% were seen once. The sequencing here drew on peripheral blood, taken on day 0 of MenACWY control vaccination. Source of these receptors: an adult in good health.

The chain links TRBV6-2 or TRBV6-3 to TRBJ2-7; D is unresolved. Deletions cut 5 bases from V and 2 bases from J, with 4 bases between. CDR3 length: 11 residues. The germline CDR1 and CDR2 sequences are MNHEY and SVGEGT. The CDR3 region is CASSQAYEQYF. CDR3 nucleotide sequence: TGTGCCAGCAGTCAGGCCTACGAGCAGTACTTC.

The V gene is TRBV28, the J gene TRBJ1-6; D is perhaps TRBD1 (5 bases). The CDR3 consists of 16 residues. Trimming took 5 bases from V and 0 from J, leaving 11 bases between them. CDR1 is MDHEN and CDR2 is SYDVKM in the germline V gene. CDR3: CASSRAGASYNSPLHF. DNA for the CDR3: TGTGCCAGCAGTAGAGCCGGGGCCTCCTATAATTCACCCCTCCACTTT.

The gene calls are TRBV9 and TRBJ1-2, with D tentatively TRBD1 (5 bases). Trimming removed 4 bases at V and 7 bases at J, with 11 bases between. The CDR3 is 12 residues long. From germline, CDR1 is SGDLS and CDR2 YYNGEE. The CDR3 DNA reads TGTGCCAGCAGCTATTCAGGGTCTGGCTACACCTTC. Protein sequence: CASSYSGSGYTF. Filled out from reference TRBV9 and TRBJ1-2, the complete variable domain reads DSGVTQTPKHLITATGQRVTLRCSPRSGDLSVYWYQQSLDQGLQFLIQYYNGEERAKGNILERFSAQQFPDLHSELNLSSLELGDSALYFCASSYSGSGYTFGSGTRLTVV.

In this sample, this clone turned up once. V usage is TRBV5-1 and J usage is TRBJ2-1; D is uncertain. The CDR3 length is 15 residues. With 2 bases removed from V and 3 bases from J, the gap between germline ends came to 12 bases. The germline V gene encodes CDR1 SGHRS and CDR2 YFSETQ. The CDR3 DNA is TGCGCCAGCAGCTTAGAGGAACCCGGCTACAATGAGCAGTTCTTC. Its protein product is CASSLEEPGYNEQFF. The variable domain in full, with the rest retrieved from reference TRBV5-1 and TRBJ2-1, is KAGVTQTPRYLIKTRGQQVTLSCSPISGHRSVSWYQQTPGQGLQFLFEYFSETQRNKGNFPGRFSGRQFSNSRSEMNVSTLELGDSALYLCASSLEEPGYNEQFFGPGTRLTVL.

The rearrangement joins TRBV5-5 to TRBJ1-1, with TRBD1 matching 9 bases. CDR1 and CDR2 (germline): SGHKS, YYEKEE (reference sequence). The CDR3 totals 15 residues. V trimming: 4 bases; J trimming: 1 base; junction bases outside the gene matches: 5. CDR3 protein: CASSAQGAGNTEAFF. The CDR3 DNA reads TGTGCCAGCAGCGCACAGGGGGCTGGGAACACTGAAGCTTTCTTT.

The chain uses TRBV3-1 (or the pseudogene TRBV3-2) and TRBJ2-6; the D is unclear. Deletions cut 4 bases from V and 2 bases from J, with 3 bases between. CDR1 is LGHDT and CDR2 is YNNKEL in the germline V gene (reference sequence). The CDR3 covers 13 residues. The CDR3 DNA reads TGTGCCAGCAGCCCGCCTGGGGCCAACGTCCTGACTTTC. This sequence encodes CASSPPGANVLTF.

DNA for the CDR3: TGTGCCAGCAGGGGCCCAGCGGGGGGTGATACGCAGTATTTT. This gives the protein CASRGPAGGDTQYF. This rearrangement joins TRBV2 to TRBJ2-3; 9 nucleotides line up with TRBD2. The junction had 7 bases not matched to a gene; V was cut back by 6 bases and J by 6 bases. This CDR3 contains 14 residues. CDR1 is SNHLY and CDR2 is FYNNEI in the germline V gene. Full variable domain (outside the CDR3, taken from reference TRBV2 and TRBJ2-3): EPEVTQTPSHQVTQMGQEVILRCVPISNHLYFYWYRQILGQKVEFLVSFYNNEISEKSEIFDDQFSVERPDGSNFTLKIRSTKLEDSAMYFCASRGPAGGDTQYFGPGTRLTVL.

This clone was counted once. The chain carries TRBV19 and TRBJ1-1, with 7 bases that match TRBD1. In germline, CDR1 is LNHDA, CDR2 SQIVND (reference sequence). The CDR3 has 15 amino acids. J lost 5 bases, V lost 2 bases, and 8 bases had no gene match. CDR3 sequence: CASSILAGGFTEAFF. CDR3 DNA: TGTGCCAGTAGTATATTGGCAGGGGGTTTTACTGAAGCTTTCTTT. Together with reference TRBV19 and TRBJ1-1, the CDR3 gives the full variable domain: DGGITQSPKYLFRKEGQNVTLSCEQNLNHDAMYWYRQDPGQGLRLIYYSQIVNDFQKGDIAEGYSVSREKKESFPLTVTSAQKNPTAFYLCASSILAGGFTEAFFGQGTRLTVV.

The chain combines TRBV18 with TRBJ2-1; D possibly matches TRBD1 or TRBD2 (5 bases each). The CDR3 is 13 residues long. V lost 3 bases to trimming and J lost 9 bases, with 12 bases between them. CDR1 and CDR2 (germline): KGHSH, LQKENI. The CDR3 sequence is CASSPPSGLEQFF. The CDR3, as DNA: TGTGCCAGCTCACCGCCTTCGGGGCTTGAGCAGTTCTTC.

The rearrangement joins TRBV27 to TRBJ1-2, with D perhaps matching TRBD1 (5 bases). The CDR3 spans 15 residues. With 7 bases removed from V and 7 bases from J, the gap between germline ends came to 22 bases. Germline loops: CDR1 MNHEY, CDR2 SMNVEV (reference sequence). CDR3: CASTRSRDPGRGYTF. In nucleotides, the CDR3 is TGTGCCAGCACCCGAAGCCGGGACCCCGGGCGTGGCTACACCTTC.

This chain joins TRBV12-3 or TRBV12-4 and TRBJ1-6, with 7 bases identical to TRBD1. Trimming cost V 3 bases and J 14 bases; bases outside gene matches: 7. This CDR3 comprises 13 residues. The CDR3 DNA follows: TGTGCCAGCAGTTTGGTAGGGACAGAGACCCTCCACTTT. It yields the protein CASSLVGTETLHF.

Worth noting for this clone: Other nucleotide sequences from this sample produce the same CDR3. This chain connects TRBV30 to TRBJ1-5; D gene uncertain. The germline V and J ends were trimmed by 0 bases and 5 bases, with 8 bases remaining between them. The CDR3 has 13 amino acids. Germline V lookup: CDR1 GTSNPN, CDR2 SVGIG (reference sequence). The CDR3 region is CAWSVGRDQPQHF. DNA of the CDR3: TGTGCCTGGAGTGTAGGGAGGGATCAGCCCCAGCATTTT. Complete variable domain (other parts from reference TRBV30 and TRBJ1-5): SQTIHQWPATLVQPVGSPLSLECTVEGTSNPNLYWYRQAAGRGLQLLFYSVGIGQISSEVPQNLSASRPQDRQFILSSKKLLLSDSGFYLCAWSVGRDQPQHFGDGTRLSIL.

V gene TRBV5-4 combines with J gene TRBJ2-7, with D perhaps being TRBD1 or TRBD2 (6 bases each). The CDR3 has 15 residues. From germline, CDR1 is SGHNT and CDR2 YYREEE (reference sequence). Trimming stripped 7 bases from V and 7 bases from J, with 24 bases between. Here the CDR3 DNA reads TGTGCCAGCGGCAAGCCCGGGACAACCGGGGGAGAGCAGTACTTC. As protein: CASGKPGTTGGEQYF.

The V gene is TRBV2, the J gene TRBJ1-2; maybe TRBD1 (6 bases). V was trimmed by 6 bases and J by 0 bases, leaving 8 bases between them. The germline V gene encodes CDR1 SNHLY and CDR2 FYNNEI. The CDR3 contains 13 residues. Written as DNA, the CDR3 is TGTGCCAGCAGCGCAGGGGCTAACTATGGCTACACCTTC. Encoded protein: CASSAGANYGYTF.

The chain employs TRBV15 and TRBJ1-4, with no clear D. The CDR3 contains 15 residues. Germline V gene data show CDR1 as LNHNV and CDR2 as YYDKDF (reference sequence). With 2 bases removed from V and 0 bases from J, the gap between germline ends came to 7 bases. CDR3 amino acids: CATSRTLTTNEKLFF. CDR3 in DNA: TGTGCCACCAGCAGAACACTTACAACTAATGAAAAACTGTTTTTT.

The chain carries TRBV30 and TRBJ1-2; 8 bases are shared with TRBD1. Trimming cost V 1 base and J 8 bases; bases outside gene matches: 15. The CDR3 covers 16 residues. Per the germline V gene, CDR1 is GTSNPN and CDR2 is SVGIG (reference sequence). CDR3 sequence (DNA): TGTGCCTGGAGTGGTTCAAGGACAGGGTCCATTGGGGGCTACACCTTC. Its protein product is CAWSGSRTGSIGGYTF.

The rearrangement uses TRBV6-7 and TRBJ1-5; 8 bases fit TRBD1. TRBV6-7 carries the ORF label, with uncertain function. Trimming cost V 2 bases and J 15 bases; bases outside gene matches: 6. This CDR3 comprises 12 residues. The CDR3, as DNA: TGTGCCAGCAGTTACCTCCGGACAGGGAGGCATTTT. Amino acid sequence: CASSYLRTGRHF.

The rearrangement uses TRBV12-3 or TRBV12-4 and TRBJ2-2; unclear D gene. The CDR3 covers 13 residues. V was pared by 5 bases and J by 5 bases, with 9 bases between. The CDR3 region has the DNA TGTGCCAGCAGTCCCCGGAGTACCGGGGAGCTGTTTTTT. The encoded protein is CASSPRSTGELFF.

The CDR3 here is CSASTETGYGYTF. For the CDR3, the DNA is TGCAGTGCTAGTACGGAGACGGGCTATGGCTACACCTTC. The rearrangement joins TRBV20-1 to TRBJ1-2, with unresolved D. This CDR3 spans 13 amino acids. V gave up 3 bases and J gave up 4 bases, with 12 bases separating them. Germline V gene data show CDR1 as DFQATT and CDR2 as SNEGSKA (reference sequence).

The gene calls are TRBV7-8 and TRBJ2-6, with D unclear. With 0 bases removed from V and 0 bases from J, the gap between germline ends came to 12 bases. The CDR3 spans 18 residues. Germline loops: CDR1 SGHVS, CDR2 FQNEAQ. CDR3 region: CASSLAPASLSGANVLTF. In nucleotides, the CDR3 is TGTGCCAGCAGCTTAGCGCCGGCCTCCCTCTCTGGGGCCAACGTCCTGACTTTC. Drawing the rest from reference TRBV7-8 and TRBJ2-6, the complete variable domain is GAGVSQSPRYKVAKRGQDVALRCDPISGHVSLFWYQQALGQGPEFLTYFQNEAQLDKSGLPSDRFFAERPEGSVSTLKIQRTQQEDSAVYLCASSLAPASLSGANVLTFGAGSRLTVL.

The chain uses TRBV7-2 and TRBJ1-2; no reliable D call. The CDR3 is 15 residues long. Germline V gives CDR1 SGHTA, CDR2 FQGNSA. V lost 0 bases, J lost 4 bases, and 12 bases lay in between. The CDR3 sequence: CASSLAGATGYGYTF. CDR3 bases: TGTGCCAGCAGCTTAGCGGGCGCCACGGGCTATGGCTACACCTTC.

The genes are TRBV29-1 and TRBJ1-1, with D possibly TRBD1 on 5 matching bases. CDR3 length equals 12 residues. Trimming removed 7 bases at V and 5 bases at J, with 14 bases between. The germline CDR1 and CDR2 sequences are SQVTM and ANQGSEA. The CDR3 nucleotides are TGCAGCGGAGGGGAGAGGAAGACTGAAGCTTTCTTT. Its translation: CSGGERKTEAFF. The variable domain in full, completed from reference TRBV29-1 and TRBJ1-1, reads SAVISQKPSRDICQRGTSLTIQCQVDSQVTMMFWYRQQPGQSLTLIATANQGSEATYESGFVIDKFPISRPNLTFSTLTVSNMSPEDSSIYLCSGGERKTEAFFGQGTRLTVV.